This TCR beta chain was recorded in a study of T cells in Graves' hyperthyroidism and ophthalmopathy. Study-wide results and limits: Blood shared most expanded thyroid clonotypes above 0.001. With a median lead of roughly 6.2 months before onset, the model predicted ophthalmopathy.

This clonotype was counted between two and nine times. The target antigen is unknown. Amplification yielded TCR beta CDR3 regions, with RNA transcripts as the source. First-round RT-PCR targeting the TCR CDR3 was performed with the HTBI primer set. TCRdb reanalysed the multiplex PCR reads using MiXCR and keeps one entry per CDR3 protein. Altogether a few hundred thousand distinct CDR3 sequences are present, 20% to 25% being singletons, with the ten largest covering around 70%. This CDR3 has 14 amino acids. V gave up 3 bases and J gave up 5 bases, with 12 bases separating them. Germline V gene lookup returns CDR1 SEHNR and CDR2 FQNEAQ (reference sequence).

The chain uses TRBV7-9 and TRBJ2-3; D is undetermined. Material: blood. The receptor was derived from a man in his fifties with Graves' hyperthyroidism. In nucleotides, the CDR3 is TGTGCCAGCAGCTTGGGTACCTGGGGAGATACGCAGTATTTT. This codes for CASSLGTWGDTQYF.